The T cell receptor (beta chain) described here comes from a study of OX40 agonist ivuxolimab in advanced cancers. Study details: The study gave patients intravenous ivuxolimab at 0.01 to 10 mg/kg every 2 weeks. Findings and limits, study-wide: In the 0.1-3.0 mg/kg groups, partial responders showed among the lowest expansion.

As concerns this clone: Its specificity is not known.

Germline values: CDR1 KGHSH, CDR2 LQKENI. V lost 4 bases and J lost 0, with 10 bases in between. This CDR3 has 16 amino acids. Libraries were prepared by immunoSEQ multiplex PCR; TCRdb keeps only in-frame clonotypes and omits some of them. The sample lists about 100,000 clones; around 90% were seen once. The input for sequencing was CD4+ or CD8+ T cells sorted from blood, taken in a trial of the OX40 agonist ivuxolimab. The TCR originated in an adult with an advanced solid tumor such as melanoma, head and neck, liver or kidney cancer. This chain connects TRBV18 to TRBJ2-6, with D uncertain. As DNA, the CDR3 is TGTGCCAGCTCACTTGGACCGCACTCTGGGGCCAACGTCCTGACTTTC. It encodes CASSLGPHSGANVLTF.